This T cell receptor beta chain derives from a study of CXCR3-negative and CXCR3-positive naive CD8 T cells. Study-level points and caveats: CXCR3-positive naive cells carried more hydrophobic TRB CDR3s than CXCR3-negative ones. Naive CXCR3-negative and CXCR3-positive cells had similar TRBV-TRBJ usage; memory differed.

The authors made the TRB cDNA libraries by 5' RACE using UMI labels. TCRdb reprocessed the 5' RACE reads, with one entry per CDR3 protein and no DNA. Its table lists around 65,000 distinct CDR3 sequences. Looked up from germline, CDR1 is SGHRS and CDR2 is YFSETQ. This CDR3 spans 12 amino acids. About this clonotype: What it binds is not known.

The chain combines TRBV5-1 with TRBJ2-7; TCRdb gives TRBD1 as the D gene, but with no DNA this cannot be confirmed. Sample: naive CXCR3+ CD8+ T cells from blood. The subset here: CD45RO-CCR7+CD27+CD95- naive CD8+ T cells expressing CXCR3 (TNR3+). The receptor's source is a human donor in good health. Some clones in this sample may be carry-over from other donors' samples. CDR3 protein: CARGQGAYEQYF.